The next 31 T cell receptor beta chains were all read from a single sample in a study of blood T cell repertoires in COVID-19. Repertoires were generated with immunoSEQ multiplex PCR, while TCRdb's copy carries only in-frame clones and drops some. The sample gives about 58,000 clones, 75% to 90% of which show up once; about 8% is in the top ten. What was sequenced was peripheral blood. Receptors were obtained from a woman in her seventies with active COVID-19.

The chain combines TRBV10-3 with TRBJ1-3, with 9 nucleotides matching TRBD1. The CDR3 consists of 16 residues. Per the germline V gene, CDR1 is ENHRY and CDR2 is SYGVKD. The junction had 9 bases not matched to a gene; V was cut back by 6 bases and J by 3 bases. Written as DNA, the CDR3 is TGTGCCATCAGCACCGGGACAGGGACGCGTGGAAACACCATATATTTT. Translating it yields CAISTGTGTRGNTIYF.

The gene calls are TRBV5-1 and TRBJ1-2, with 9 nucleotides matching TRBD1. The germline V gene has CDR1 SGHRS and CDR2 YFSETQ. The CDR3 is 14 residues long. The V segment lost 4 bases and the J segment 4 bases; nucleotides outside the gene matches: 5. The DNA of the CDR3 is TGCGCCAGCAGCCCGGGACAGGGTGGCTATGGCTACACCTTC. It codes for CASSPGQGGYGYTF.

This clone was detected only once. This sequence joins TRBV12-5 and TRBJ1-6; D might be TRBD1 (5 bases). The CDR3 has 15 amino acids. Germline assignment: CDR1 LGHNT and CDR2 FRNRAP. Trimming cost V 5 bases and J 11 bases, with 19 bases left between them. This CDR3 is CASGPLGVPETPLHF. The CDR3 DNA reads TGTGCTAGTGGTCCCCTAGGGGTTCCCGAGACACCCCTCCACTTT. Filled out from reference TRBV12-5 and TRBJ1-6, the complete variable domain reads DARVTQTPRHKVTEMGQEVTMRCQPILGHNTVFWYRQTMMQGLELLAYFRNRAPLDDSGMPKDRFSAEMPDATLATLKIQPSEPRDSAVYFCASGPLGVPETPLHFGNGTRLTVT.

The V call is TRBV27, the J call TRBJ2-1, with 9 bases identical to TRBD1. The junction had 5 bases not matched to a gene; V was cut back by 3 bases and J by 8 bases. The CDR3 is 14 residues long. Germline V gene sequence: CDR1 MNHEY, CDR2 SMNVEV (reference sequence). The CDR3 nucleotides read TGTGCCAGCAGTTTGGGAACAGGGGGCGATGAGCAGTTCTTC. It encodes CASSLGTGGDEQFF.

This rearrangement joins TRBV6-6 to TRBJ2-5, with 9 bases lining up with TRBD1. The germline CDR1 and CDR2 sequences are MNHNY and SVGAGI (reference sequence). CDR3 length: 15 residues. The J segment lost 5 bases and the V segment lost 5 bases, leaving 9 bases of the junction unmatched. The CDR3 DNA follows: TGTGCCAGCAGTGCCCTGACAGGGGGTGAGGAGACCCAGTACTTC. Translating it yields CASSALTGGEETQYF.

The chain combines TRBV19 with TRBJ1-1; perhaps TRBD1 as D (6 bases). Trimming removed 5 bases from V and 4 bases from J, with 17 bases in between. This CDR3 has 15 amino acids. Germline V lookup: CDR1 LNHDA, CDR2 SQIVND (reference sequence). CDR3 sequence reads: CASSGNRVFSTEAFF. In nucleotides, the CDR3 is TGTGCCAGTAGTGGAAACAGGGTCTTTAGCACTGAAGCTTTCTTT.

The chain is built from TRBV5-1 and TRBJ2-7; 8 bases map to TRBD2. CDR3 length: 14 amino acids. Losses at the gene ends were 4 bases for V and 6 bases for J; bases not matched to a gene: 9. Looked up from germline, CDR1 is SGHRS and CDR2 is YFSETQ. The CDR3: CASSPAGAAGEQYF. DNA of the CDR3: TGCGCCAGCAGCCCAGCGGGAGCTGCGGGCGAGCAGTACTTC.

This sequence joins TRBV2 and TRBJ1-1, with 9 bases identical to TRBD1. V lost 5 bases, J lost 6 bases, and 7 bases stayed unmatched. Germline values: CDR1 SNHLY, CDR2 FYNNEI. This CDR3 region has 14 residues. CDR3 sequence: CASSTGGGSAEAFF. CDR3 in DNA: TGTGCCAGCAGTACAGGGGGCGGTTCGGCTGAAGCTTTCTTT.

The chain is built from TRBV19 and TRBJ2-1; D may be TRBD1 (6 bases). Trimming took 3 bases from V and 5 from J, leaving 14 bases between them. CDR3 length: 15 residues. The germline V gene encodes CDR1 LNHDA and CDR2 SQIVND (reference sequence). The CDR3 protein is CASSIRQVGHNEQFF. In nucleotides, the CDR3 is TGTGCCAGTAGTATCCGACAGGTGGGACACAATGAGCAGTTCTTC.

The sample holds a few counts of this clone. The chain employs TRBV2 and TRBJ1-5; a weak D match, TRBD1 (5 bases). The germline V gene has CDR1 SNHLY and CDR2 FYNNEI. The V end was cut by 3 bases, the J end by 0 bases, with 9 bases between. The CDR3 extends over 15 amino acids. CDR3 DNA: TGTGCCAGCAGTGAGGGGCCAAATAGCAATCAGCCCCAGCATTTT. It specifies CASSEGPNSNQPQHF.

This chain connects TRBV6-6 to TRBJ2-7; 10 positions match TRBD2. V shed 0 bases and J 7 bases; nucleotides not matched to a gene: 6. Germline CDR1 is MNHNY and CDR2 is SVGAGI (reference sequence). This CDR3 has 15 amino acids. CDR3 nucleotides: TGTGCCAGCAGTTACTCTACTAGCGGGACGAGAGAGCAGTACTTC. Protein sequence: CASSYSTSGTREQYF.

This sequence joins TRBV14 and TRBJ2-2; 10 bases line up with TRBD2. V was clipped by 4 bases and J by 4 bases; unmatched bases: 15. The CDR3 loop spans 19 amino acids. The germline V gene encodes CDR1 SGHDN and CDR2 FVKESK. The CDR3 coding sequence is TGTGCCAGCAGCCCCAGGGGACTAGCGATAATACAGGGCACCGGGGAGCTGTTTTTT. Translated: CASSPRGLAIIQGTGELFF.

The chain joins TRBV19 to TRBJ1-2; the match to TRBD1 covers 11 bases. The CDR3 spans 17 residues. With V trimmed by 4 bases and J by 4 bases, 11 bases remained unmatched. In germline, CDR1 is LNHDA, CDR2 SQIVND (reference sequence). In nucleotides, the CDR3 is TGTGCCAGTAGTAGACGCGGGACAGGGGGAATTGGCTATGGCTACACCTTC. This translates into CASSRRGTGGIGYGYTF.

In regard to this clone: Distinct nucleotide sequences in the sample also encode this CDR3. The V gene is TRBV3-1 (or the pseudogene TRBV3-2), the J gene TRBJ1-2, with a weak D call TRBD1 (6 bases). V lost 1 base and J lost 4, with 10 bases in between. CDR3 length equals 14 residues. The germline V gene encodes CDR1 LGHDT and CDR2 YNNKEL (reference sequence). CDR3 DNA: TGTGCCAGCAGCCAAGGTACAGGGACCTATGGCTACACCTTC. Residues: CASSQGTGTYGYTF.

The V and J genes are TRBV11-2 and TRBJ2-7; the D gene is possibly TRBD1 (6 bases). The CDR3 extends over 14 amino acids. Germline V gives CDR1 SGHAT, CDR2 FQNNGV. Trimming shortened V by 0 bases and J by 5 bases, and 11 bases separated the two germline ends. As DNA, the CDR3 is TGTGCCAGCAGCTTAGATGTCAGGGGCGACGAGCAGTACTTC. Encoded protein: CASSLDVRGDEQYF.

The rearrangement uses TRBV15 and TRBJ2-1; 11 bases match TRBD2. The germline V gene encodes CDR1 LNHNV and CDR2 YYDKDF (reference sequence). The CDR3 extends over 15 amino acids. The V gene end was trimmed by 3 bases and the J gene end by 7 bases; junction bases not matched to a gene: 5. The CDR3 DNA is TGTGCCACCAGCAGTTTAGCGGGAGGGCGGAATGAGCAGTTCTTC. This translates into CATSSLAGGRNEQFF.

The gene calls are TRBV19 and TRBJ1-1, with 7 bases identical to TRBD1. CDR3 size: 13 residues. From germline, CDR1 is LNHDA and CDR2 SQIVND (reference sequence). J was trimmed by 3 bases and V by 10 bases; bases with no gene match: 8. CDR3 sequence reads: CATNRGRYTEAFF. In DNA form, the CDR3 reads TGTGCCACGAACAGGGGTCGGTACACTGAAGCTTTCTTT.

The chain joins TRBV7-9 to TRBJ2-7, with D perhaps TRBD1 (6 bases). Trimming pared 3 bases from V and 6 bases from J, leaving 12 bases between. Per germline, CDR1 SEHNR and CDR2 FQNEAQ (reference sequence). The CDR3 is made up of 13 amino acids. CDR3 residues: CASSLFRGGEQYF. The CDR3 DNA sequence: TGTGCCAGCAGCTTGTTCCGAGGGGGCGAGCAGTACTTC.

DNA of the CDR3: TGTGCCAGCAGTTACGTCTGGACAGAGGCCTACGAGCAGTACTTC. Translated, it gives CASSYVWTEAYEQYF. The genes are TRBV6-2 or TRBV6-3 and TRBJ2-7, with D possibly being TRBD1 (6 bases). The V end lost 2 bases, the J end lost 2 bases, and 13 bases lay between the germline ends. Germline V CDR1 and CDR2: MNHEY, SVGEGT. The CDR3 has 15 residues.

The chain couples TRBV11-3 to TRBJ2-3; 8 bases are a match to TRBD2. With V trimmed by 0 bases and J by 2 bases, 7 bases remained unmatched. The CDR3 contains 17 residues. CDR1 SGHNT and CDR2 YENEEA come from the germline V gene. The CDR3 reads CASSLDGLASPTDTQYF. The CDR3 region has the DNA TGTGCCAGCAGCTTAGATGGACTAGCCTCCCCCACAGATACGCAGTATTTT.

The chain has TRBV5-4 and TRBJ1-1; D ambiguous. CDR3 length: 15 residues. Looked up from germline, CDR1 is SGHNT and CDR2 is YYREEE (reference sequence). Between the trimmed V and J ends, which lost 1 base and 4 bases, there was a span of 14 bases. Here the CDR3 reads CASSLFPTVSTEAFF. The CDR3 DNA reads TGTGCCAGCAGCTTGTTCCCCACGGTCTCCACTGAAGCTTTCTTT.

The gene calls are TRBV18 and TRBJ1-1; 7 bases are shared with TRBD1. CDR1 is KGHSH and CDR2 is LQKENI in the germline V gene. With V trimmed by 8 bases and J by 1 base, 4 bases remained unmatched. The CDR3 totals 13 residues. This CDR3 reads CASVGQRNTEAFF. In nucleotides, the CDR3 is TGTGCCAGCGTGGGACAGAGGAACACTGAAGCTTTCTTT. Variable domain in full (rest from reference TRBV18 and TRBJ1-1): NAGVMQNPRHLVRRRGQEARLRCSPMKGHSHVYWYRQLPEEGLKFMVYLQKENIIDESGMPKERFSAEFPKEGPSILRIQQVVRGDSAAYFCASVGQRNTEAFFGQGTRLTVV.

This clone was seen just once. This chain uses TRBV7-8 with TRBJ2-1, with TRBD2 identical over 8 bases. The CDR3 contains 13 residues. V lost 5 bases to trimming and J lost 15 bases; unmatched junction nucleotides: 12. Germline CDR1 reads SGHVS; CDR2 reads FQNEAQ. CDR3 coding DNA: TGTGCCAGCAGCCAACGGACTAGCCCAAACCCGTTCTTC. This sequence encodes CASSQRTSPNPFF.

V gene TRBV10-1 combines with J gene TRBJ2-7; 8 bases match TRBD1. CDR1 and CDR2 from the germline V gene are WNHNN and SYGVQD (reference sequence). V trimming: 6 bases; J trimming: 7 bases; junction bases outside the gene matches: 8. This CDR3 spans 13 amino acids. CDR3 in amino acids: CASSPDRAGEQYF. The CDR3 coding sequence is TGCGCCAGCAGCCCGGACAGGGCCGGGGAGCAGTACTTC.

A single count supports this clone. The chain's CDR3 is CASSLALQMSAEKLFF. The CDR3 nucleotides are TGTGCCAGCAGCTTAGCGCTACAGATGTCTGCTGAAAAACTGTTTTTT. The V and J genes are TRBV7-9 and TRBJ1-4; unclear D gene. The length of the CDR3 is 16 residues. Germline-derived CDR1 and CDR2 are SEHNR and FQNEAQ (reference sequence). V lost 0 bases and J lost 7, with 15 bases in between.

The chain uses TRBV5-5 and TRBJ1-1; TRBD1 matches at 7 bases. Trimming removed 4 bases from V and 3 bases from J; junction bases left unmatched: 9. Germline loops: CDR1 SGHKS, CDR2 YYEKEE (reference sequence). This CDR3 is built from 15 residues. In DNA form, the CDR3 reads TGTGCCAGCAGCCTTCAGACAGGGTTTGACACTGAAGCTTTCTTT. Its translation: CASSLQTGFDTEAFF. Full variable domain (missing parts from reference TRBV5-5 and TRBJ1-1): DAGVTQSPTHLIKTRGQQVTLRCSPISGHKSVSWYQQVLGQGPQFIFQYYEKEERGRGNFPDRFSARQFPNYSSELNVNALLLGDSALYLCASSLQTGFDTEAFFGQGTRLTVV.

This rearrangement joins TRBV10-3 to TRBJ2-3, with D perhaps matching TRBD1 (5 bases). Germline-derived CDR1 and CDR2 are ENHRY and SYGVKD. This CDR3 is 14 amino acids long. V was pared by 5 bases and J by 1 base, with 10 bases between. The CDR3 region is CAISLETGTDTQYF. The CDR3 DNA sequence: TGTGCCATCAGTTTAGAGACAGGCACAGATACGCAGTATTTT.

V and J are TRBV7-9 and TRBJ2-1, with 9 bases matching TRBD1. The CDR3 is made up of 13 amino acids. Germline lookup yields CDR1 SEHNR and CDR2 FQNEAQ (reference sequence). V trimming: 1 base; J trimming: 9 bases; junction bases outside the gene matches: 1. CDR3 residues: CASSLGQGVEQFF. The CDR3 DNA sequence: TGTGCCAGCAGCTTAGGACAGGGGGTTGAGCAGTTCTTC. Full variable domain (outside the CDR3, taken from reference TRBV7-9 and TRBJ2-1): DTGVSQNPRHKITKRGQNVTFRCDPISEHNRLYWYRQTLGQGPEFLTYFQNEAQLEKSRLLSDRFSAERPKGSFSTLEIQRTEQGDSAMYLCASSLGQGVEQFFGPGTRLTVL.

The chain carries TRBV5-6 and TRBJ1-2; D unclear. Germline CDR1 and CDR2: SGHDT and YYEEEE. The V and J ends lost 1 base and 4 bases respectively, with 11 bases between them. CDR3 length: 14 amino acids. CDR3 nucleotide sequence: TGTGCCAGCAGCTTGTCCCCGGGAGGCTATGGCTACACCTTC. Protein product: CASSLSPGGYGYTF.

The gene calls are TRBV5-1 and TRBJ2-5; D gene ambiguous. The CDR3 has 16 residues. CDR1 SGHRS and CDR2 YFSETQ come from the germline V gene. V was shortened by 4 bases and J by 1 base, with 17 bases between the two germline ends. The CDR3 is CASSPRLGASQETQYF. DNA for the CDR3: TGCGCCAGCAGCCCGCGTTTGGGCGCAAGCCAAGAGACCCAGTACTTC. Drawing the rest from reference TRBV5-1 and TRBJ2-5, the complete variable domain is KAGVTQTPRYLIKTRGQQVTLSCSPISGHRSVSWYQQTPGQGLQFLFEYFSETQRNKGNFPGRFSGRQFSNSRSEMNVSTLELGDSALYLCASSPRLGASQETQYFGPGTRLLVL.

The chain recombines TRBV5-1 with TRBJ1-2; TRBD1 might be the D (5 bases). This CDR3 is 14 amino acids long. CDR1 SGHRS and CDR2 YFSETQ come from the germline V gene. Trimming took off 4 bases at V and 2 bases at J, with 12 bases between the two ends. CDR3 sequence: CASSPLTANYGYTF. The CDR3 DNA is TGCGCCAGCAGCCCCCTGACAGCAAACTATGGCTACACCTTC. The complete variable domain, with remaining parts taken from reference TRBV5-1 and TRBJ1-2, reads KAGVTQTPRYLIKTRGQQVTLSCSPISGHRSVSWYQQTPGQGLQFLFEYFSETQRNKGNFPGRFSGRQFSNSRSEMNVSTLELGDSALYLCASSPLTANYGYTFGSGTRLTVV.